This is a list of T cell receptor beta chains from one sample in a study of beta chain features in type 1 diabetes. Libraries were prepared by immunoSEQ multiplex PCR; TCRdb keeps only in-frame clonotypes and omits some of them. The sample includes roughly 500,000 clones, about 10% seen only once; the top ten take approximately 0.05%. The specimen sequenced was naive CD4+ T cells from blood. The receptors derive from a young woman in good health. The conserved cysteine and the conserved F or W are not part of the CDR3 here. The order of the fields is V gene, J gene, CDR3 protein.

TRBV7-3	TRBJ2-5	ASSLNAGSGTQY
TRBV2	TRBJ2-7	ASRQSSYEQY
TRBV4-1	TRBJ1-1	ASSHPGQGIEAF
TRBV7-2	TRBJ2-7	ASSPSRGNHEQY
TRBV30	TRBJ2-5	AWSPGQGTSETQY
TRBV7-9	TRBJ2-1	ASSRDRYEQF
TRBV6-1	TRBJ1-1	ASSRTNTEAF
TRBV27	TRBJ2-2	ASSSRRANTGELF
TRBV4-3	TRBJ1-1	ASSQERVRTEAF
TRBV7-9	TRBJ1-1	ASSGNRVSATEAF
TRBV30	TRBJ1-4	AWAGQGVTNEKLF
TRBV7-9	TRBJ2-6	ASSLDSSGANVLT
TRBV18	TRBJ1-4	ASSPLRPTAGEKLF
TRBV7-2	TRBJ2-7	ASSLRRLAQDYEQY
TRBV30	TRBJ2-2	AWSVGRGIGELF
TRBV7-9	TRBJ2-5	ASSLGGPETQY
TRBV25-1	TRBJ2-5	ASSETGPQTQY
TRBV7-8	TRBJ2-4	ASSSGTSLNIQY
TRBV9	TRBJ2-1	ASSVFYRTSGQF
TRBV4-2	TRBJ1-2	ASSRRTGSDNYGYT